This record looks at one T cell receptor (beta chain) sequence and its context. The germline V gene encodes CDR1 WNHNN and CDR2 SYGVQD (reference sequence). The CDR3 has 14 residues. The germline V and J ends were trimmed by 5 bases and 0 bases, with 8 bases remaining between them. The sample originates from a study of cytomegalovirus exposure and HLA in healthy donors. In the PCR, 60 Vbeta and 13 Jbeta primers were used. The protocol was immunoSEQ multiplex PCR, while the TCRdb copy is restricted to in-frame clones and leaves out a portion. Counted here are some 91,000 clones, around 80% occurring once; the ten biggest clones make up around 0.74%.

The chain joins TRBV10-1 to TRBJ1-3; D not certain. Input material: PBMCs. The receptor was derived from a woman between 55 and 75 years old in good health and CMV-seronegative. The CDR3 spells CASSSGTSGNTIYF. In DNA, the CDR3 is TGCGCCAGCAGTAGCGGCACCTCTGGAAACACCATATATTTT.